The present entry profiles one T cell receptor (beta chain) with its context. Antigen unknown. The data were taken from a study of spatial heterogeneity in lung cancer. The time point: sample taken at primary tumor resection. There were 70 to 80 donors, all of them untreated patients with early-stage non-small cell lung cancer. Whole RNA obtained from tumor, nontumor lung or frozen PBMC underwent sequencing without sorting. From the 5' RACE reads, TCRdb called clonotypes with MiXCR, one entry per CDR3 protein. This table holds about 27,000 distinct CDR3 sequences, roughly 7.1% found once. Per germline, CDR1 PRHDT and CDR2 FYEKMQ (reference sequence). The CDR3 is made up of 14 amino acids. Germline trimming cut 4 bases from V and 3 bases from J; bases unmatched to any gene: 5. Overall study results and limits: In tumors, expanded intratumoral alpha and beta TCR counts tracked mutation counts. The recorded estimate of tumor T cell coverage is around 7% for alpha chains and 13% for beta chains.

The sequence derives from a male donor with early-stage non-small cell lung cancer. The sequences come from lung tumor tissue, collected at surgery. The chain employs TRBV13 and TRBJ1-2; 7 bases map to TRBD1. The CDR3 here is CASSSSQGYYGYTF. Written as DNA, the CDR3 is TGTGCCAGCAGCTCCTCACAGGGGTACTATGGCTACACCTTC.